The present T cell receptor (beta chain) was sequenced within a study of T cells in Graves' hyperthyroidism and ophthalmopathy. The study, taken as a whole, reports: The model's output predicted ophthalmopathy at a median of about 5.9 months prior to onset.

TCR beta CDR3 sequences were amplified from RNA transcripts. Initially, a first-round RT-PCR of the TCR CDR3 employed the HTBI primer set. TCRdb re-analysed the multiplex PCR reads in MiXCR, keeping a single row per CDR3 protein. In the table there are about 260,000 distinct CDR3 sequences, 22% of which are singletons. The length of the CDR3 is 13 residues. Germline V lookup: CDR1 LNHDA, CDR2 SQIVND (reference sequence). With 2 bases removed from V and 4 bases from J, the gap between germline ends came to 9 bases. This clonotype turned up a few times. Its target is not known. The V gene is TRBV19, the J gene TRBJ2-7; a weak D match, TRBD1 (5 bases). The sequencing sample was made of blood. The source is a man in his thirties or forties with Graves' ophthalmopathy. In nucleotides, the CDR3 is TGTGCCAGTAGTATACAGGGCCCTTACGAGCAGTACTTC. Translated, it gives CASSIQGPYEQYF.